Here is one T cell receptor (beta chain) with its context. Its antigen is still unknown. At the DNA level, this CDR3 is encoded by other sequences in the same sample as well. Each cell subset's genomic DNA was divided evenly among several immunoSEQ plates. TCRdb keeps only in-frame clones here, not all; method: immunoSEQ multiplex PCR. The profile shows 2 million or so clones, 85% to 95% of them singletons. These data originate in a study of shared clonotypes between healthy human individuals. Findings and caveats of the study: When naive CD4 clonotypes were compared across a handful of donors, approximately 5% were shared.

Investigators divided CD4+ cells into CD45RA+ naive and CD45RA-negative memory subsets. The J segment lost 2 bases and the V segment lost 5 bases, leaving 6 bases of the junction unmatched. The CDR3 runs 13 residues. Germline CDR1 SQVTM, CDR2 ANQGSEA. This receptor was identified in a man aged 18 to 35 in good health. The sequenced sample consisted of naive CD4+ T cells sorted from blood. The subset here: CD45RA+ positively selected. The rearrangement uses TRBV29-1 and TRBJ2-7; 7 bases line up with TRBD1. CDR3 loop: CSVRQGLAYEQYF. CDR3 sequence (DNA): TGCAGCGTTCGACAGGGTCTGGCCTACGAGCAGTACTTC.